Reported below is one T cell receptor beta chain. Germline CDR1 and CDR2: LGHDT and YNNKEL (reference sequence). V lost 0 bases and J 0 bases, leaving 4 bases between the germline ends. The CDR3 totals 14 residues. This sample stems from a study of blood T cell repertoires in COVID-19. The overall study: PBMCs, B-cell-depleted T cells, or T cells provided the cDNA or gDNA that made up the material.

TCRdb's copy holds only in-frame clones and misses some; the assay was immunoSEQ multiplex PCR. The repertoire holds some 200,000 clones, with roughly 90% as singletons. J is TRBJ2-3 and V is TRBV3-1 (or the pseudogene TRBV3-2); D unresolved. Sample: PBMCs or T cells enriched from blood (not recorded which). This clonotype was obtained from a woman aged 25 to 39 who had recovered from COVID-19. This chain's CDR3 is CASSQDRSTDTQYF. CDR3 DNA: TGTGCCAGCAGCCAAGACCGTAGCACAGATACGCAGTATTTT.